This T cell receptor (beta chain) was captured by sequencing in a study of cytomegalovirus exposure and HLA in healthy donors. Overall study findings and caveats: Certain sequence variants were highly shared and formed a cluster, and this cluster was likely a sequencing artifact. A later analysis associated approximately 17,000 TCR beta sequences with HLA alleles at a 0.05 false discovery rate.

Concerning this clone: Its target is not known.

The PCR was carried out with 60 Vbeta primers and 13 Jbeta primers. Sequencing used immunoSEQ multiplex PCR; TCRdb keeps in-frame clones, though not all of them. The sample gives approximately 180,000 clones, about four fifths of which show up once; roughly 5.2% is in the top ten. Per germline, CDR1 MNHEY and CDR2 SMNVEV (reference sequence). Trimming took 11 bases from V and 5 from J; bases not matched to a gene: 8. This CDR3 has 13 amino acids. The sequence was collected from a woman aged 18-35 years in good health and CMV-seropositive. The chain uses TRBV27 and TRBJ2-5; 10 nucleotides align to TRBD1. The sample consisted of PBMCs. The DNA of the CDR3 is TGTGCCTCCTCGGACAGGGGGATCGAGACCCAGTACTTC. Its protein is CASSDRGIETQYF.